This TCR beta chain comes out of a study of blood T cell repertoires in COVID-19. Study-level background: Some COVID-19 samples were acute and others convalescent; all came from the United States, Italy and Spain. T cells, B-cell-depleted T cells, or PBMCs provided the cDNA or gDNA that served as material.

Trimming took off 1 base at V and 2 bases at J, with 18 bases between the two ends. This CDR3 comprises 18 residues. Germline loops: CDR1 LGHDT, CDR2 YNNKEL (reference sequence). Membership in each cohort depended on participant-reported clinical history. As originally analysed: Quantification of nucleated cells was approximated via reference gene primer amplification. The table came from immunoSEQ multiplex PCR; TCRdb's copy has only in-frame clones and leaves some out. That table supplies the V and J calls and clone size; D and trimming were determined from the DNA. The sample has around 190,000 clones; 88% are singletons.

V usage is TRBV3-1 (or the pseudogene TRBV3-2) and J usage is TRBJ2-1, with D unresolved. The material sequenced was PBMCs or T cells enriched from blood (not recorded which). This clonotype was sampled from a young woman who had recovered from COVID-19. CDR3 loop: CASSQGYVRKTTYNEQFF. The DNA for the CDR3 is TGTGCCAGCAGCCAAGGATACGTGAGGAAAACGACCTACAATGAGCAGTTCTTC.